The 5 T cell receptor beta chains given below trace back to one sample, sequenced in a study of blood T cell repertoires in COVID-19. Using immunoSEQ multiplex PCR, the repertoire was profiled, and TCRdb retains in-frame clones only, with some absent. The sample carries under 300,000 clones, 70% to 90% recorded once. Sequencing was performed on peripheral blood. These receptors originate from a young woman with COVID-19, enrolled during active disease.

The J gene is TRBJ1-2, the V gene TRBV21-1; the table's TRBD1 call for D was not verified on the DNA. TRBV21-1 is recorded as a pseudogene. This CDR3 region has 10 residues. CDR3 sequence (DNA): TGTGCCGTGGACAGTGGCGGCTACACCTTC. Its protein product is CAVDSGGYTF.

This chain connects TRBV6-2 or TRBV6-3 to TRBJ2-5; 9 bases match TRBD2. The V and J ends lost 5 bases and 4 bases, in that order; junction bases with no gene match: 8. CDR1 MNHEY and CDR2 SVGEGT come from the germline V gene. The length of the CDR3 is 15 residues. CDR3 coding DNA: TGTGCCAGCAGTAGGGCGGGGGGGACGGTAGAGACCCAGTACTTC. Its translation is CASSRAGGTVETQYF.

The chain couples TRBV27 to TRBJ1-1, with D maybe TRBD1 (6 bases). Germline V gene sequence: CDR1 MNHEY, CDR2 SMNVEV (reference sequence). Trimming took 5 bases from V and 4 from J, leaving 14 bases between them. The CDR3 length is 14 residues. Written as DNA, the CDR3 is TGTGCCAGCAGTCGAACCACAGGGTCCACTGAAGCTTTCTTT. This encodes CASSRTTGSTEAFF.

J is TRBJ2-5 and V is TRBV6-5; no clear D gene. V was cut by 0 bases and J by 0 bases, with 11 bases left in between. The germline gives CDR1 MNHEY, CDR2 SVGAGI. The CDR3 sequence is 16 residues long. The CDR3 region is CASSYSSEVNQETQYF. The CDR3 DNA follows: TGTGCCAGCAGTTACTCTTCAGAGGTGAACCAAGAGACCCAGTACTTC.

There are a few counts of this clone. V is TRBV6-5 and J is TRBJ2-2; D is uncertain. The CDR3 is 14 residues long. Trimming took off 6 bases at V and 6 bases at J, with 14 bases between the two ends. Germline-derived CDR1 and CDR2 are MNHEY and SVGAGI. In nucleotides, the CDR3 is TGTGCCAGCAGATTACGTCTAAAGCCCGGGGAGCTGTTTTTT. It encodes CASRLRLKPGELFF.